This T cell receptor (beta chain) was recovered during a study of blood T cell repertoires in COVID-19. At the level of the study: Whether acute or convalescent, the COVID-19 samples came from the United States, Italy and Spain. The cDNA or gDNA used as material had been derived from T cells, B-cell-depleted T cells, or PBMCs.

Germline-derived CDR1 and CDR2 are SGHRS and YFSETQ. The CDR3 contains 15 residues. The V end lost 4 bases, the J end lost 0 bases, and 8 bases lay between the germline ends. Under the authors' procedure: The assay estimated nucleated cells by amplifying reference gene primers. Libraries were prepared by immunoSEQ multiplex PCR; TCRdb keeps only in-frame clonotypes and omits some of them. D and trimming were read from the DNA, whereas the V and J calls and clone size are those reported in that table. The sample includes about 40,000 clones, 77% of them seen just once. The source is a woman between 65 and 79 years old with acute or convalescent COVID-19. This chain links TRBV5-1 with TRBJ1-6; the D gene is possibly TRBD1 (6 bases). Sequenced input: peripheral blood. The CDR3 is CASSGTSSYNSPLHF. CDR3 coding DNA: TGCGCCAGCAGCGGGACAAGCTCCTATAATTCACCCCTCCACTTT.